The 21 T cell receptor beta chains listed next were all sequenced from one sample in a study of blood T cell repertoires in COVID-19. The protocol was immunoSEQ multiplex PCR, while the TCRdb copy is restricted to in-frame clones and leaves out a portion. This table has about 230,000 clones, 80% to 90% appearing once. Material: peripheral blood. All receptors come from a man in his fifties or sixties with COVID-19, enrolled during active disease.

This chain's CDR3 is CASSSGTATDTQYF. The CDR3 region has the DNA TGTGCCAGCAGCTCCGGGACAGCCACAGATACGCAGTATTTT. The chain joins TRBV5-6 to TRBJ2-3, with 7 nucleotides matching TRBD1. Germline V gene data show CDR1 as SGHDT and CDR2 as YYEEEE. There are 14 residues in the CDR3. After removal of 3 bases from V and 2 bases from J, the junction contained 3 bases not matched to a gene.

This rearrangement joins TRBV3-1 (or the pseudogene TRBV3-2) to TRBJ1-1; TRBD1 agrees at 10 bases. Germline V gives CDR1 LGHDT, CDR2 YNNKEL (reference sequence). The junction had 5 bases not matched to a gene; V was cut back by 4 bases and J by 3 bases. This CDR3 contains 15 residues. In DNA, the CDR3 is TGTGCCAGCAGCCGCCGGACAGGGGGGTACACTGAAGCTTTCTTT. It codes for CASSRRTGGYTEAFF.

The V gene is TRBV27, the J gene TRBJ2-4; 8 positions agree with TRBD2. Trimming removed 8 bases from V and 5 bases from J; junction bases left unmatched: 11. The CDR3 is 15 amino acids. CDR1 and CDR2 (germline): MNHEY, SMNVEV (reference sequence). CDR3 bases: TGTGCCAGCCAAAGGGCGGGAGGACGCCAAAACATTCAGTACTTC. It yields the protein CASQRAGGRQNIQYF.

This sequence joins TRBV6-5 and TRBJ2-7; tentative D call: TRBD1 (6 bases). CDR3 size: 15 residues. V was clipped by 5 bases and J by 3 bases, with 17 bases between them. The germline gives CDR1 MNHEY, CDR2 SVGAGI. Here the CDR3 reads CASSRPGQINYEQYF. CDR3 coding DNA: TGTGCCAGCAGTCGCCCGGGACAAATCAACTACGAGCAGTACTTC.

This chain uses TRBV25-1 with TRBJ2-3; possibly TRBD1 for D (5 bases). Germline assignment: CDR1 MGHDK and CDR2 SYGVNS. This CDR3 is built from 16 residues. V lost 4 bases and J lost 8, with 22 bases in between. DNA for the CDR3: TGTGCCAGCAGTGCCACCCCCCCTGTGGCGCAGGGTACGCAGTATTTT. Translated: CASSATPPVAQGTQYF.

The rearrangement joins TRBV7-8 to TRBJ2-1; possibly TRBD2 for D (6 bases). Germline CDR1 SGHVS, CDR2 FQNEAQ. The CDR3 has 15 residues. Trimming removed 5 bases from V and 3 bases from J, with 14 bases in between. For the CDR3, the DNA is TGTGCCAGCAGCCCGCGGGACGGGTACTACAATGAGCAGTTCTTC. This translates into CASSPRDGYYNEQFF.

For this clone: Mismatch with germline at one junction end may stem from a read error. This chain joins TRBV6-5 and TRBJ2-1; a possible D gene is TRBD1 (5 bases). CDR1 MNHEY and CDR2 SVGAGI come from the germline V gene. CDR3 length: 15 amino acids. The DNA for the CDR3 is TGTGCCAGCAGAAACAACCCCGCCAGGGCCGGTGAGCCGTTCTTC. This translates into CASRNNPARAGEPFF.

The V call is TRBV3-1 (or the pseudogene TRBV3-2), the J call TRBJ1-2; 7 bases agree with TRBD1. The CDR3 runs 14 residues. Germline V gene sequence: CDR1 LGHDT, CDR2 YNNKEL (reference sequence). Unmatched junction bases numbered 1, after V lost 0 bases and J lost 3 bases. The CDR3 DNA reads TGTGCCAGCAGCCAAGACGACAGGGACTATGGCTACACCTTC. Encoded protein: CASSQDDRDYGYTF.

This CDR3 reads CAISKPGQGIYNEQFF. CDR3 sequence (DNA): TGTGCCATCAGTAAACCGGGACAGGGGATCTACAATGAGCAGTTCTTC. This chain links TRBV10-3 with TRBJ2-1; the match to TRBD1 covers 10 bases. There are 16 residues in the CDR3. Looked up from germline, CDR1 is ENHRY and CDR2 is SYGVKD. The V segment lost 5 bases and the J segment 3 bases; nucleotides outside the gene matches: 7.

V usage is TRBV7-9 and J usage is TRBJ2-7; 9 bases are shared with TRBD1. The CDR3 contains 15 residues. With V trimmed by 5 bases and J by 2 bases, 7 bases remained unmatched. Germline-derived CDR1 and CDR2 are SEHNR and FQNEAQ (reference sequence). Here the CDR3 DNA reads TGTGCCAGCAGCCAAGGGGACAGGGCCCCCTACGAGCAGTACTTC. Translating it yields CASSQGDRAPYEQYF. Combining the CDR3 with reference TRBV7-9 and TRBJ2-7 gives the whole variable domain DTGVSQNPRHKITKRGQNVTFRCDPISEHNRLYWYRQTLGQGPEFLTYFQNEAQLEKSRLLSDRFSAERPKGSFSTLEIQRTEQGDSAMYLCASSQGDRAPYEQYFGPGTRLTVT.

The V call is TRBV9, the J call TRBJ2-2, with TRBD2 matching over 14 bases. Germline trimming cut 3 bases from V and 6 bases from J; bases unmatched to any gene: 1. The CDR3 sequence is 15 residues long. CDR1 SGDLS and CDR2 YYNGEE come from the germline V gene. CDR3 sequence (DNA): TGTGCCAGCAGCGGACTAGCGGGAGGGCCCGGGGAGCTGTTTTTT. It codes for CASSGLAGGPGELFF.

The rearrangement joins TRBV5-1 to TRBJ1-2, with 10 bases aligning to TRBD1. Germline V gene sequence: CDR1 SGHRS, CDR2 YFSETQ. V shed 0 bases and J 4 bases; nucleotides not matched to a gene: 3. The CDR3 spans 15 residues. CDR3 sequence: CASSLADRGVYGYTF. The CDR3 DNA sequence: TGCGCCAGCAGCTTGGCGGACAGGGGGGTCTATGGCTACACCTTC. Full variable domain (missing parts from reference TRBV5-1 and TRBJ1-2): KAGVTQTPRYLIKTRGQQVTLSCSPISGHRSVSWYQQTPGQGLQFLFEYFSETQRNKGNFPGRFSGRQFSNSRSEMNVSTLELGDSALYLCASSLADRGVYGYTFGSGTRLTVV.

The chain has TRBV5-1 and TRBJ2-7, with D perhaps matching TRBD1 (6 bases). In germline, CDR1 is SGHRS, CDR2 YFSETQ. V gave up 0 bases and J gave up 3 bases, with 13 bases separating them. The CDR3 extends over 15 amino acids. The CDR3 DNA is TGCGCCAGCAGCTTGGCTCCGACAGGCCTCTACGAGCAGTACTTC. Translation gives CASSLAPTGLYEQYF.

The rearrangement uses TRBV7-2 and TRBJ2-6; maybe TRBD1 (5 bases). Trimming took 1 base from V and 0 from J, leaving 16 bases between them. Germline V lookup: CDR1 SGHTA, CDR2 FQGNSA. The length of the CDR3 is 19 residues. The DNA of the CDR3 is TGTGCCAGCAGCTTAGTGGGGTGGGGCAGCCACTCTGGGGCCAACGTCCTGACTTTC. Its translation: CASSLVGWGSHSGANVLTF.

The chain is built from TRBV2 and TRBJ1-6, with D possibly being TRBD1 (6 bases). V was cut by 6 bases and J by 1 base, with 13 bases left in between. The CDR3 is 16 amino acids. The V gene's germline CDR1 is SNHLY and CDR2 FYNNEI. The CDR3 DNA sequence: TGTGCCAGCAGATTAACAGGGTTTTCCTATAATTCACCCCTCCACTTT. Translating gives CASRLTGFSYNSPLHF.

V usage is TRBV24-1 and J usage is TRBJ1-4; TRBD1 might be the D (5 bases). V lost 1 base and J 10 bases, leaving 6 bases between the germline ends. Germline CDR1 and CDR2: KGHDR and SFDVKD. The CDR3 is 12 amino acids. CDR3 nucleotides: TGTGCCACCAGTGATTTTACAGGAAAACTGTTTTTT. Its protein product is CATSDFTGKLFF.

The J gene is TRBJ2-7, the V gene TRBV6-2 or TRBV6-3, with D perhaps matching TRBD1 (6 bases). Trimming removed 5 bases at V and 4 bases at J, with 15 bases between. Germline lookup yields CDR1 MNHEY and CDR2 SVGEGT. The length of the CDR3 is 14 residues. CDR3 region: CASSAPQGRYEQYF. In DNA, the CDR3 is TGTGCCAGCAGTGCCCCACAGGGAAGGTACGAGCAGTACTTC.

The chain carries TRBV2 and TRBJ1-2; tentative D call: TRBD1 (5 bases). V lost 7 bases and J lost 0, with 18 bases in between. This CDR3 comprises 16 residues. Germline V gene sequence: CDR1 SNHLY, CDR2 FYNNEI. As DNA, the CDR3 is TGTGCCAGCAAACGGGACTTCGCGGGCTCTAACTATGGCTACACCTTC. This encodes CASKRDFAGSNYGYTF.

This CDR3 is CASSVQSTDTQYF. CDR3 sequence (DNA): TGCGCCAGCAGCGTACAGAGCACAGATACGCAGTATTTT. The chain links TRBV5-1 to TRBJ2-3; D remains ambiguous. The length of the CDR3 is 13 residues. Germline V lookup: CDR1 SGHRS, CDR2 YFSETQ. The ends were cut back, 4 bases at V and 0 bases at J, with 6 bases in the middle.

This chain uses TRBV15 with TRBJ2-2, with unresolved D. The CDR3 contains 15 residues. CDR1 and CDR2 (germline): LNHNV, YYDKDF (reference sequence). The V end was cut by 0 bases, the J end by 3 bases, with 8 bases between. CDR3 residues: CATSRDIMYTGELFF. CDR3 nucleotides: TGTGCCACCAGCAGAGACATCATGTACACCGGGGAGCTGTTTTTT. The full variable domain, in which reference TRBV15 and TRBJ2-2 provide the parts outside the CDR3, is DAMVIQNPRYQVTQFGKPVTLSCSQTLNHNVMYWYQQKSSQAPKLLFHYYDKDFNNEADTPDNFQSRRPNTSFCFLDIRSPGLGDTAMYLCATSRDIMYTGELFFGEGSRLTVL.

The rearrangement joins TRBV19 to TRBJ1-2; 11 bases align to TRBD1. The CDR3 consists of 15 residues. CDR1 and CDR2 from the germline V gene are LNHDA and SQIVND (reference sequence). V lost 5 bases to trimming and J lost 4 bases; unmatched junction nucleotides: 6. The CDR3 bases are TGTGCCAGTAGTTTCGGACAGGGGGCGTCCTATGGCTACACCTTC. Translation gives CASSFGQGASYGYTF.